Listed below are T cell receptor beta chains from one sample, sequenced in a study of cytomegalovirus exposure and HLA in healthy donors. Assay used: immunoSEQ multiplex PCR; TCRdb lists only in-frame clones, some missing. The sample has around 400,000 clones, 70% to 90% seen once. The sample consisted of PBMCs. These receptors originate from a woman aged 18 to 35 in good health and CMV-seronegative. Both conserved end residues are part of each CDR3. A D gene is named only where the DNA matches it firmly. Only part of the rows carry a size: once, few, many, or a class if the clone is expanded.

TRBJ2-5,TRBV29-1,NA,few,TGCAGCGTTGTGTACCACAGCCAAGAGACCCAGTACTTC,CSVVYHSQETQYF
TRBJ2-7,TRBV5-1,NA,NA,TGCGCCAGCAGCTTGGGTGGGTCCTTACTAGACGAGCAGTACTTC,CASSLGGSLLDEQYF
TRBJ1-1,TRBV7-8,NA,NA,TGTGCCAGCAGCCTTAACTACCGCGGGGTCGAAGCTTTCTTT,CASSLNYRGVEAFF
TRBJ2-2,TRBV9,NA,NA,TGTGCCAGTGGGACAAACACTAACACCGGGGAGCTGTTTTTT,CASGTNTNTGELFF
TRBJ2-2,TRBV6-6,TRBD1,NA,TGTGCCAGCAGTAAGGGACAGCTTCTCCCCGGGGAGCTGTTTTTT,CASSKGQLLPGELFF
TRBJ2-1,TRBV30,TRBD2,NA,TGTGCCTGGGACGGAAGAGCGGGGAACAATGTTGAGCAGTTCTTC,CAWDGRAGNNVEQFF
TRBJ1-1,TRBV5-4,NA,NA,TGTGCCAGCAGCTTGGGGACAGTTTTTATGAACACTGAAGCTTTCTTT,CASSLGTVFMNTEAFF
TRBJ1-1,TRBV6-1,NA,once,TGTGCCAGCAGGGCTCAGACACCGAACACTGAAGCTTTCTTT,CASRAQTPNTEAFF
TRBJ2-5,TRBV13,TRBD2,NA,TGTGCCAGCAGCCCGGCGGGAGGGACTAGCGGCCACCAAGAGACCCAGTACTTC,CASSPAGGTSGHQETQYF
TRBJ1-4,TRBV27,TRBD1,NA,TGTGCCAGCAGTGCACAGGGGGCAGAAGAAAAACTGTTTTTT,CASSAQGAEEKLFF
TRBJ1-5,TRBV4-1,NA,NA,TGCGCCAGCAGCCTAAACAGCAATAGCAATCAGCCCCAGCATTTT,CASSLNSNSNQPQHF
TRBJ1-2,TRBV6-1,TRBD1,NA,TGTGCCAGCAGTGACCCGGACAGGGGAAGAAACTATGGCTACACCTTC,CASSDPDRGRNYGYTF
TRBJ1-1,TRBV27,TRBD1,NA,TGTGCCAGCAGTTTATCCCAGGGGGGCACTGAAGCTTTCTTT,CASSLSQGGTEAFF
TRBJ2-7,TRBV11-2,NA,few,TGTGCCAGCAGCTGGGGGGGGCAATACGAGCAGTACTTC,CASSWGGQYEQYF
TRBJ1-6,TRBV6-1,TRBD1,once,TGTGCCAGCAGTGCTCCGGACAGGGGGGACTCACCCCTCCACTTT,CASSAPDRGDSPLHF
TRBJ2-3,TRBV5-4,NA,NA,TGTGCCAGCAGCACCTACACAGGGTGGGGGACAGATACGCAGTATTTT,CASSTYTGWGTDTQYF
TRBJ2-7,TRBV7-9,TRBD2,NA,TGTGCCAGCAGCCCCTCCCTAGCGGGAAACGAGCAGTACTTC,CASSPSLAGNEQYF
TRBJ1-1,TRBV5-4,NA,few,TGTGCCAGCAGCTGGGGAGGGGGCACTGAAGCTTTCTTT,CASSWGGGTEAFF
TRBJ2-1,TRBV14,NA,once,TGTGCCAGCAGCCAAGCAATAGTGGGGCAGGGGAGCTACAATGAGCAGTTCTTC,CASSQAIVGQGSYNEQFF
TRBJ2-7,TRBV27,TRBD1,NA,TGTGCCAGCAGTCCGGGACAGGGGTTCGAGCAGTACTTC,CASSPGQGFEQYF
TRBJ2-1,TRBV27,NA,NA,TGTGCCAGCAGTTTACGAGGCTTGGCCACACCTAACAATGAGCAGTTCTTC,CASSLRGLATPNNEQFF
TRBJ1-5,TRBV27,TRBD1,NA,TGTGCCAGCAGTCTGGACAGGAGTGAGCCCCAGCATTTT,CASSLDRSEPQHF
TRBJ2-2,TRBV7-3,TRBD2,NA,TGTGCCAGCAGCCCGGGACTAGCGGGGGTCGACGCGAACACCGGGGAGCTGTTTTTT,CASSPGLAGVDANTGELFF
TRBJ2-7,TRBV6-1,TRBD2,NA,TGTGCCAGCAGTGAATCGGCTAGCGGGTCCTACGAGCAGTACTTC,CASSESASGSYEQYF
TRBJ1-1,TRBV7-8,TRBD1,NA,TGTGCCAGCAGCCAGCGGACAGGGTCGGGGACTGAAGCTTTCTTT,CASSQRTGSGTEAFF
TRBJ2-7,TRBV5-1,NA,NA,TGCGCCAGCAGCTTGGTAGGGGATGGGTCCTACGAGCAGTACTTC,CASSLVGDGSYEQYF
TRBJ2-7,TRBV6-1,NA,once,TGTGCCAGCAGTGAGACTTACTACGAGCAGTACTTC,CASSETYYEQYF
TRBJ1-2,TRBV7-8,NA,NA,TGTGCCAGCAGCCCAGGCGACGGCTACTATGGCTACACCTTC,CASSPGDGYYGYTF
TRBJ2-3,TRBV4-1,NA,NA,TGCGCCAGCAGCCACAGGACAGGCACAGATACGCAGTATTTT,CASSHRTGTDTQYF
TRBJ2-1,TRBV6-6,NA,NA,TGTGCCAGCAGTCCAGGGGCGCCCTCCTACAATGAGCAGTTCTTC,CASSPGAPSYNEQFF
TRBJ2-7,TRBV7-9,NA,NA,TGTGCCAGCAGCCTGCTAGGATCGAAGAACGAGCAGTACTTC,CASSLLGSKNEQYF
TRBJ2-5,TRBV7-9,NA,NA,TGTGCCAGCAGCTTAGTAGCGGAAGAGACCCAGTACTTC,CASSLVAEETQYF
TRBJ2-7,TRBV6-5,NA,NA,TGTGCCAGCAGTTACTCGGAGGGGGCTCATTACGAGCAGTACTTC,CASSYSEGAHYEQYF
TRBJ2-7,TRBV5-5,NA,once,TGTGCCAGCAGCTTGTTAGGGCGGGCTTACGACGAGCAGTACTTC,CASSLLGRAYDEQYF
TRBJ1-1,TRBV7-2,TRBD1,few,TGTGCCAGCAGCTTCACAGGGGTTGAAGCTTTCTTT,CASSFTGVEAFF
TRBJ2-7,TRBV11-2,NA,NA,TGTGCCAGCAGCTTAGGAGGGTCATGGTTGTCCTACGAGCAGTACTTC,CASSLGGSWLSYEQYF
TRBJ2-3,TRBV7-2,NA,few,TGTGCCAGCAGCACTTATCCTAGCACAGATACGCAGTATTTT,CASSTYPSTDTQYF
TRBJ1-6,TRBV15,NA,NA,TGTGCCACCAGCAGCGATAATTCACCCCTCCACTTT,CATSSDNSPLHF
TRBJ1-2,TRBV28,TRBD1,NA,TGTGCCAGCATTCCGAGACAGGGGCGAGTCTATGGCTACACCTTC,CASIPRQGRVYGYTF
TRBJ2-7,TRBV5-6,TRBD1,NA,TGTGCCAGCAGCCCGGGACAGGGGCCGAGGGAGCAGTACTTC,CASSPGQGPREQYF
TRBJ2-7,TRBV27,TRBD1,NA,TGTGCCAGCAGTTTAGGTCAGGGGGAGGAGCAGTACTTC,CASSLGQGEEQYF
TRBJ2-7,TRBV5-1,NA,NA,TGCGCCAGCAGCTTGGGTCACGGCGGGACCTACGAGCAGTACTTC,CASSLGHGGTYEQYF
TRBJ2-7,TRBV5-1,TRBD2,NA,TGCGCCAGCAGCGGCGCTGGGGGGGTCTCCTACGAGCAGTACTTC,CASSGAGGVSYEQYF
TRBJ1-2,TRBV7-2,NA,once,TGTGCCAGCAGCCCGGGAACTAACTATGGCTACACCTTC,CASSPGTNYGYTF
TRBJ2-5,TRBV6-6,NA,NA,TGTGCCAGCAGTTACGGTCGCGCAGAGACCCAGTACTTC,CASSYGRAETQYF
TRBJ1-1,TRBV28,NA,NA,TGTGCCAGCCGAGATTCCATAGGGGACATATACACTGAAGCTTTCTTT,CASRDSIGDIYTEAFF